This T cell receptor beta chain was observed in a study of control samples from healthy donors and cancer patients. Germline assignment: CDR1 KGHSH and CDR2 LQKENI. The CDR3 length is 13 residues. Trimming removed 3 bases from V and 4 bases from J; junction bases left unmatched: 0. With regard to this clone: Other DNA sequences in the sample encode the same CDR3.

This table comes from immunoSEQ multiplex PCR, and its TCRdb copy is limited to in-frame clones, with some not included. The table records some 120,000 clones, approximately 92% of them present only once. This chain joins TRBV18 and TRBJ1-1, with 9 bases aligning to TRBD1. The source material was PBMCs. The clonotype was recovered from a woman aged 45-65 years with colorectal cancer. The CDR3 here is CASSPGQGTEAFF. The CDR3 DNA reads TGTGCCAGCTCACCGGGACAGGGCACTGAAGCTTTCTTT.